This T cell receptor (beta chain) was sequenced during a study of T-cell reconstitution after alpha-beta-depleted transplantation in children. Preparation of the TCRbeta library used unique molecular identifiers. Each CDR3 protein gets one entry after TCRdb re-called the PCR reads with MiXCR. The sample consists of 500,000 to 600,000 distinct CDR3 sequences, about 18% of them appearing once. A few counts support this clonotype. This TCR came from a human donor who donated a stem cell graft to a child with acute lymphoblastic leukemia. Sequenced here: PBMCs from the stem cell graft donor, sampled from the stem cell graft.

The CDR3 sequence is CASSIQGGMNSPLHF. In DNA, the CDR3 is TGCGCCAGCAGCATACAGGGGGGTATGAATTCACCCCTCCACTTT. The V gene is TRBV4-1, the J gene TRBJ1-6; 8 bases align to TRBD1. Germline loops: CDR1 MGHRA, CDR2 YSYEKL. The CDR3 contains 15 residues. Trimming took 5 bases from V and 7 from J; bases not matched to a gene: 7.